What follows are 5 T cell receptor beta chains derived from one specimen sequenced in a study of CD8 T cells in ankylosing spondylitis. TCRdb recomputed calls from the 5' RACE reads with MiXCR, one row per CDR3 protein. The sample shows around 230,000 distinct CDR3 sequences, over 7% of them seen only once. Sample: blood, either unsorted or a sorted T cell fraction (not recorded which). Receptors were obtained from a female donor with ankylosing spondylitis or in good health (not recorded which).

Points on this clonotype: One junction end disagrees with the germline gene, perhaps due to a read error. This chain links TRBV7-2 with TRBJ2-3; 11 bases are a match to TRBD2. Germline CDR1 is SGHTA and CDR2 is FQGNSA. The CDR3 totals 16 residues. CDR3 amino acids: CASSSRLAGGPDMQYF. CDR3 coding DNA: TGTGCCAGCAGCTCCCGCCTAGCGGGAGGACCAGATATGCAGTATTTT.

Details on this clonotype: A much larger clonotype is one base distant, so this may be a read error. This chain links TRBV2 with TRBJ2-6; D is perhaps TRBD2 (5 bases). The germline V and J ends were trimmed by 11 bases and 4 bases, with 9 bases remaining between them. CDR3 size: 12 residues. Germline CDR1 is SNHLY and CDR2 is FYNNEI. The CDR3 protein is CAGGQGANVLTF. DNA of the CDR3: TGTGCCGGCGGGCAGGGGGCCAACGTCCTGACTTTC.

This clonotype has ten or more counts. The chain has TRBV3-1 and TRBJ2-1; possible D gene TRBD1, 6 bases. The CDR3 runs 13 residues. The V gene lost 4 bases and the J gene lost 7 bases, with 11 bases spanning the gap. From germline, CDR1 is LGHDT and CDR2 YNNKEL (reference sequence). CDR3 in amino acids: CASSPTRGNEQFF. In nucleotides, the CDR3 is TGTGCCAGCAGCCCTACCAGGGGAAATGAGCAGTTCTTC.

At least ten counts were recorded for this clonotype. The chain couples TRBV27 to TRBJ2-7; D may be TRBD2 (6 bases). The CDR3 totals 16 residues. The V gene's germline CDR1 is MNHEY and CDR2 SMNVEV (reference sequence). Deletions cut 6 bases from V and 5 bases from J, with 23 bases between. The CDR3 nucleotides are TGTGCCAGCAGCCGGATAGAGACGGGACTCGCCGACGAGCAGTACTTC. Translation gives CASSRIETGLADEQYF.

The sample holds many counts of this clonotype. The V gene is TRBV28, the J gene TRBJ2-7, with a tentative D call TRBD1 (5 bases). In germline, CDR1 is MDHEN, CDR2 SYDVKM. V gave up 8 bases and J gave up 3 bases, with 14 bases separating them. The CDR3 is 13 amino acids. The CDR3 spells CASGNHRYYEQYF. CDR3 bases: TGTGCCAGCGGTAATCACAGGTACTACGAGCAGTACTTC.